The source of this TCR beta chain is a study of control samples from healthy donors and cancer patients. The table came from immunoSEQ multiplex PCR; TCRdb's copy has only in-frame clones and leaves some out. The repertoire holds approximately 93,000 clones, around 90% seen once, with 9.5% to 10% in the top ten. The length of the CDR3 is 15 residues. V gave up 4 bases and J gave up 5 bases, with 17 bases separating them. Germline assignment: CDR1 SGHRS and CDR2 YFSETQ. Material: PBMCs. This clonotype originated in a woman between 45 and 60 years old with colorectal cancer. The chain joins TRBV5-1 to TRBJ2-3, with D possibly being TRBD2 (7 bases). CDR3 sequence reads: CASSGGASTRDTQYF. In DNA form, the CDR3 reads TGCGCCAGCAGCGGGGGGGCCTCGACTAGAGATACGCAGTATTTT.